These T cell receptor beta chains were read from a single sample in a study of T-cell reconstitution after alpha-beta-depleted transplantation in children. TCRdb itself ran the PCR reads through MiXCR, one entry per CDR3 protein. This sample has about 72,000 distinct CDR3 sequences, with 7.3% found just once. The source material was PBMCs from the stem cell graft donor, sampled from the stem cell graft. The receptor set was obtained from a human donor who donated a stem cell graft to a child with acute lymphoblastic leukemia. CDR3s include the opening cysteine and the closing phenylalanine or tryptophan. Each record gives: V gene, clone size, J gene, D gene, CDR3 protein, CDR3 DNA. The D gene is left open where the match is weak. Size values are once, few and many counts, or a class for expanded clones, and some rows have none.

v_call: TRBV7-9; clone_size: many; j_call: TRBJ2-1; d_call: NA; cdr3_aa: CASSLADGARYNEQFF; cdr3_nt: TGTGCCAGCAGCTTAGCAGACGGGGCGCGCTACAATGAGCAGTTCTTC
v_call: TRBV7-2; clone_size: NA; j_call: TRBJ1-6; d_call: NA; cdr3_aa: CASSLGKGLGNSPLHF; cdr3_nt: TGTGCCAGCAGCTTGGGGAAGGGATTGGGCAATTCACCCCTCCACTTT
v_call: TRBV5-1; clone_size: many; j_call: TRBJ1-1; d_call: NA; cdr3_aa: CASSLAMVGEAFF; cdr3_nt: TGCGCCAGCAGCTTGGCCATGGTAGGTGAAGCTTTCTTT
v_call: TRBV5-1; clone_size: many; j_call: TRBJ2-7; d_call: TRBD2; cdr3_aa: CASSLLAGGPHEQYF; cdr3_nt: TGCGCCAGCAGCTTGCTAGCGGGAGGGCCGCACGAGCAGTACTTC
v_call: TRBV6-2/TRBV6-3; clone_size: NA; j_call: TRBJ1-2; d_call: TRBD1; cdr3_aa: CASSYPSPGQGFANYGYTF; cdr3_nt: TGTGCCAGCAGTTACCCTTCTCCGGGACAGGGATTTGCTAACTATGGCTACACCTTC
v_call: TRBV4-2; clone_size: few; j_call: TRBJ2-7; d_call: TRBD1; cdr3_aa: CASSRETGGSYEQYF; cdr3_nt: TGTGCCAGCAGCCGAGAGACAGGGGGCTCCTACGAGCAGTACTTC
v_call: TRBV6-4; clone_size: few; j_call: TRBJ2-2; d_call: NA; cdr3_aa: CASSDRSTGELFF; cdr3_nt: TGTGCCAGCAGTGACAGATCCACCGGGGAGCTGTTTTTT
v_call: TRBV7-9; clone_size: many; j_call: TRBJ2-5; d_call: NA; cdr3_aa: CASSLAVGAIQETQYF; cdr3_nt: TGTGCCAGCAGCTTAGCGGTGGGGGCTATACAAGAGACCCAGTACTTC
v_call: TRBV19; clone_size: few; j_call: TRBJ2-5; d_call: TRBD1; cdr3_aa: CASRRDRGQETQYF; cdr3_nt: TGTGCCAGCCGACGGGACAGGGGGCAAGAGACCCAGTACTTC
v_call: TRBV6-5; clone_size: many; j_call: TRBJ2-5; d_call: NA; cdr3_aa: CASSWNRQETQYF; cdr3_nt: TGTGCCAGCAGTTGGAACAGGCAAGAGACCCAGTACTTC
v_call: TRBV20-1; clone_size: many; j_call: TRBJ1-1; d_call: NA; cdr3_aa: CSARELRAAGASFMNTEAFF; cdr3_nt: TGCAGTGCTAGAGAACTGAGGGCGGCCGGGGCCAGCTTTATGAACACTGAAGCTTTCTTT
v_call: TRBV5-1; clone_size: few; j_call: TRBJ1-1; d_call: NA; cdr3_aa: CASSFDSGEAFF; cdr3_nt: TGCGCCAGCAGCTTCGACAGCGGTGAAGCTTTCTTT
v_call: TRBV10-3; clone_size: many; j_call: TRBJ2-7; d_call: TRBD2; cdr3_aa: CAISGHPAGAYEQYF; cdr3_nt: TGTGCCATCAGCGGGCATCCAGCGGGGGCCTACGAGCAGTACTTC
v_call: TRBV13; clone_size: NA; j_call: TRBJ1-1; d_call: NA; cdr3_aa: CASSLPLPTEAFF; cdr3_nt: TGTGCCAGCAGCCTCCCCTTGCCCACTGAAGCTTTCTTT
v_call: TRBV29-1; clone_size: many; j_call: TRBJ1-1; d_call: TRBD1; cdr3_aa: CSVHTSTGVNTEAFF; cdr3_nt: TGCAGCGTTCATACTTCGACAGGGGTGAACACTGAAGCTTTCTTT
v_call: TRBV7-9; clone_size: once; j_call: TRBJ1-5; d_call: NA; cdr3_aa: CASSSIYGSNQPQHF; cdr3_nt: TGTGCCAGCAGCTCGATCTATGGAAGCAATCAGCCCCAGCATTTT
v_call: TRBV29-1; clone_size: many; j_call: TRBJ1-2; d_call: TRBD1; cdr3_aa: CSAGQGDYGYTF; cdr3_nt: TGCAGCGCTGGACAGGGCGACTATGGCTACACCTTC
v_call: TRBV20-1; clone_size: many; j_call: TRBJ2-3; d_call: TRBD2; cdr3_aa: CSAPRLAGGPTDTQYF; cdr3_nt: TGCAGTGCCCCGAGATTAGCGGGAGGGCCCACAGATACGCAGTATTTT
v_call: TRBV7-9; clone_size: many; j_call: TRBJ2-1; d_call: NA; cdr3_aa: CASSSQSNYNEQFF; cdr3_nt: TGTGCCAGCAGCTCTCAGAGCAATTACAATGAGCAGTTCTTC
v_call: TRBV14; clone_size: few; j_call: TRBJ2-7; d_call: NA; cdr3_aa: CASSQIRRFEQYF; cdr3_nt: TGTGCCAGCAGCCAAATCCGGCGTTTCGAGCAGTACTTC
v_call: TRBV6-5; clone_size: NA; j_call: TRBJ2-5; d_call: TRBD1; cdr3_aa: CASSYFRDRFQETQYF; cdr3_nt: TGTGCCAGCAGTTACTTTAGGGACAGGTTCCAAGAGACCCAGTACTTC
v_call: TRBV6-1; clone_size: NA; j_call: TRBJ1-2; d_call: NA; cdr3_aa: CASSVEAYGYTF; cdr3_nt: TGTGCCAGCAGTGTGGAAGCCTATGGCTACACCTTC
v_call: TRBV12-3/TRBV12-4; clone_size: NA; j_call: TRBJ1-5; d_call: NA; cdr3_aa: CASNQGFGQPQHF; cdr3_nt: TGTGCCAGCAACCAGGGGTTTGGTCAGCCCCAGCATTTT
v_call: TRBV6-5; clone_size: few; j_call: TRBJ1-1; d_call: NA; cdr3_aa: CASSSPGRVRTEAFF; cdr3_nt: TGTGCCAGCAGTTCGCCTGGTCGGGTAAGGACTGAAGCTTTCTTT
v_call: TRBV27; clone_size: many; j_call: TRBJ2-7; d_call: NA; cdr3_aa: CASSLNTYYEQYF; cdr3_nt: TGTGCCAGCAGTTTAAACACATACTACGAGCAGTACTTC
v_call: TRBV5-4; clone_size: NA; j_call: TRBJ2-5; d_call: NA; cdr3_aa: CASSRGGEETQYF; cdr3_nt: TGTGCCAGCAGCCGCGGGGGCGAGGAGACCCAGTACTTC
v_call: TRBV3-1; clone_size: NA; j_call: TRBJ2-2; d_call: NA; cdr3_aa: CATCQIGERTGELFF; cdr3_nt: TGTGCCACCTGCCAGATAGGGGAGAGAACCGGGGAGCTGTTTTTT
v_call: TRBV7-8; clone_size: few; j_call: TRBJ1-1; d_call: NA; cdr3_aa: CASSLVDREAFF; cdr3_nt: TGTGCCAGCAGCTTAGTCGATAGGGAAGCTTTCTTT
v_call: TRBV18; clone_size: few; j_call: TRBJ1-1; d_call: NA; cdr3_aa: CASSGANTEAFF; cdr3_nt: TGTGCCAGCTCAGGGGCGAACACTGAAGCTTTCTTT
v_call: TRBV11-2; clone_size: many; j_call: TRBJ2-3; d_call: TRBD1; cdr3_aa: CASSLERTGGTDTQYF; cdr3_nt: TGTGCCAGCAGCTTAGAAAGGACAGGGGGAACAGATACGCAGTATTTT
v_call: TRBV28; clone_size: many; j_call: TRBJ1-5; d_call: NA; cdr3_aa: CASSLTQRNQPQHF; cdr3_nt: TGTGCCAGCAGTCTCACCCAGAGAAATCAGCCCCAGCATTTT
v_call: TRBV19; clone_size: few; j_call: TRBJ2-2; d_call: NA; cdr3_aa: CASSPWGNLPPFGNTGELFF; cdr3_nt: TGTGCCAGTAGTCCATGGGGGAATTTACCTCCCTTTGGAAACACCGGGGAGCTGTTTTTT
v_call: TRBV6-2/TRBV6-3; clone_size: NA; j_call: TRBJ2-1; d_call: TRBD2; cdr3_aa: CASSYVVAGGAGEQFF; cdr3_nt: TGTGCCAGCAGTTACGTTGTAGCGGGAGGGGCTGGTGAGCAGTTCTTC
v_call: TRBV11-2; clone_size: few; j_call: TRBJ1-2; d_call: NA; cdr3_aa: CASSLESVVGGYTF; cdr3_nt: TGTGCCAGCAGCTTAGAGTCAGTCGTCGGTGGCTACACCTTC
v_call: TRBV19; clone_size: NA; j_call: TRBJ1-1; d_call: NA; cdr3_aa: CASSMGEDPLNTEAFF; cdr3_nt: TGTGCCAGTAGTATGGGGGAAGACCCTTTGAACACTGAAGCTTTCTTT
v_call: TRBV6-5; clone_size: many; j_call: TRBJ2-3; d_call: TRBD1; cdr3_aa: CASSYSTWTGNTDTQYF; cdr3_nt: TGTGCCAGCAGTTACTCGACTTGGACAGGGAACACAGATACGCAGTATTTT
v_call: TRBV10-3; clone_size: many; j_call: TRBJ2-5; d_call: NA; cdr3_aa: CAISEPQGGAETQYF; cdr3_nt: TGTGCCATCAGTGAGCCCCAGGGGGGGGCCGAGACCCAGTACTTC
v_call: TRBV19; clone_size: many; j_call: TRBJ1-5; d_call: TRBD1; cdr3_aa: CASSISSGGRQPQHF; cdr3_nt: TGTGCCAGTAGTATTAGTTCAGGGGGCCGTCAGCCCCAGCATTTT
v_call: TRBV6-4; clone_size: many; j_call: TRBJ2-2; d_call: TRBD1; cdr3_aa: CASSPGQGGATGELFF; cdr3_nt: TGTGCCAGCAGCCCCGGACAGGGGGGGGCCACCGGGGAGCTGTTTTTT
v_call: TRBV5-4; clone_size: few; j_call: TRBJ2-7; d_call: NA; cdr3_aa: CASSLGNTGSYEQYF; cdr3_nt: TGTGCCAGCAGCTTGGGCAACACAGGGTCCTACGAGCAGTACTTC
v_call: TRBV7-9; clone_size: many; j_call: TRBJ1-5; d_call: TRBD1; cdr3_aa: CASSLTLSGQGADGNQPQHF; cdr3_nt: TGTGCCAGCAGCCTTACGCTATCGGGACAGGGGGCAGATGGCAATCAGCCCCAGCATTTT
v_call: TRBV6-1; clone_size: many; j_call: TRBJ1-2; d_call: TRBD1; cdr3_aa: CASIKGTGEGYTF; cdr3_nt: TGTGCCAGCATCAAGGGGACAGGGGAAGGCTACACCTTC
v_call: TRBV18; clone_size: many; j_call: TRBJ2-6; d_call: TRBD1; cdr3_aa: CASSPRGTEANVLTF; cdr3_nt: TGTGCCAGCTCACCACGGGGGACAGAAGCCAACGTCCTGACTTTC
v_call: TRBV19; clone_size: NA; j_call: TRBJ2-7; d_call: NA; cdr3_aa: CASSGLETYYEQYF; cdr3_nt: TGTGCGAGTTCCGGATTAGAGACTTACTACGAGCAGTACTTC